This T cell receptor (beta chain) was documented in a study of PD-L1 blockade in urothelial cancer. General observations from the study: Sub-median blood TCR clonality before treatment predicted longer survival.

About this clone: Its target is not known.

The time point: peripheral blood 6 weeks after treatment start. Repertoires were generated with immunoSEQ multiplex PCR, while TCRdb's copy carries only in-frame clones and drops some. The table includes approximately 47,000 clones, roughly 80% detected once. Specimen: PBMCs, collected around atezolizumab (anti-PD-L1) treatment. The clonotype was recovered from a man between 65 and 85 years old with urothelial cancer.

CDR3 sequence (DNA): TGTGCCAGCAGTTTATCGGGACACAAAGGTGAAAAACTGTTTTTT. Translating it yields CASSLSGHKGEKLFF. This sequence joins TRBV27 and TRBJ1-4, with D perhaps TRBD1 (6 bases). This CDR3 region has 15 residues. Trimming shortened V by 0 bases and J by 7 bases, and 12 bases separated the two germline ends. Germline CDR1 and CDR2: MNHEY and SMNVEV (reference sequence).